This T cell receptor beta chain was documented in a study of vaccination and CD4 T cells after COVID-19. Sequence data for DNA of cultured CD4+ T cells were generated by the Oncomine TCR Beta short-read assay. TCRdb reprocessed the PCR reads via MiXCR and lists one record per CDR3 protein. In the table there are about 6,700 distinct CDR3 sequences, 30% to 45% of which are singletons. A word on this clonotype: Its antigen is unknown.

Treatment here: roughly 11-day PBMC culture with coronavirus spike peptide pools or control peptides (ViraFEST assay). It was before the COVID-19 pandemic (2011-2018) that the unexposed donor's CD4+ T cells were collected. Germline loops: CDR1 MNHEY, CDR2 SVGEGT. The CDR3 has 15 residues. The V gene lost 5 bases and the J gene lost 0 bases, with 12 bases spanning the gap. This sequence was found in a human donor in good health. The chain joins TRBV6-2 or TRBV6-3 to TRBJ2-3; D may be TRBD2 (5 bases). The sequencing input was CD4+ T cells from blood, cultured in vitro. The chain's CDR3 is CASSPVGGSTDTQYF. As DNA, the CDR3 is TGTGCCAGCAGTCCTGTGGGCGGGAGCACAGATACGCAGTATTTT.